Listed below are T cell receptor beta chains from one sample, sequenced in a study of T cell responses to AZD1222 COVID-19 vaccine. Sequencing was performed with immunoSEQ multiplex PCR; in TCRdb, only in-frame clones are kept and a portion is missing. Of around 140,000 clones listed, 86% are singletons. Source: peripheral blood, taken 28 days after the second AZD1222 dose. These receptors all stem from an adult who received the AZD1222 COVID-19 vaccine. Each CDR3 is given with its conserved first and last residue. The D gene is left open where the match is weak. Rows may omit the clone size; those that give it use once, few, many or a size class.

D gene	J gene	V gene	clone size	CDR3 protein	CDR3 DNA
NA	TRBJ1-5	TRBV15	NA	CATSSALWASNQPQHF	TGTGCCACCAGCAGCGCCTTGTGGGCCAGCAATCAGCCCCAGCATTTT
NA	TRBJ1-2	TRBV3-1/TRBV3-2	NA	CASSQVWGNGYTF	TGTGCCAGTAGCCAAGTTTGGGGGAATGGCTACACCTTC
NA	TRBJ2-3	TRBV6-5	NA	CASSLAGYTDTQYF	TGTGCCAGCAGTTTGGCAGGGTACACAGATACGCAGTATTTT
NA	TRBJ1-1	TRBV4-1	NA	CASSLQGPNTEAFF	TGCGCCAGCAGCCTACAGGGCCCGAACACTGAAGCTTTCTTT
TRBD1	TRBJ2-7	TRBV7-2	NA	CASSLRTGSSEQYF	TGTGCCAGCAGCTTAAGGACAGGGTCTTCCGAGCAGTACTTC
TRBD2	TRBJ2-1	TRBV18	NA	CASSPPSGGAYNEQFF	TGTGCCAGCTCACCACCTAGCGGGGGAGCCTACAATGAGCAGTTCTTC
NA	TRBJ2-7	TRBV6-5	NA	CASSYRQGGYEQYF	TGTGCCAGCAGTTACCGGCAGGGGGGCTACGAGCAGTACTTC
TRBD1	TRBJ1-5	TRBV27	NA	CASSIQGAHQPQHF	TGTGCCAGCAGTATACAGGGGGCACATCAGCCCCAGCATTTT
NA	TRBJ2-7	TRBV6-5	NA	CASSYVQASISYEQYF	TGTGCCAGCAGTTACGTCCAGGCGAGCATATCTTACGAGCAGTACTTC
NA	TRBJ2-7	TRBV6-5	NA	CASSYSKGSFSYEQYF	TGTGCCAGCAGTTACTCCAAGGGCTCTTTCTCCTACGAGCAGTACTTC
TRBD2	TRBJ2-2	TRBV9	NA	CASSVAGTSGTLFF	TGTGCCAGCAGCGTAGCCGGGACTAGCGGAACTTTGTTTTTT
NA	TRBJ1-1	TRBV2	few	CASSLSWGKDTEAFF	TGTGCCAGCAGCCTCTCGTGGGGGAAGGACACTGAAGCTTTCTTT
TRBD2	TRBJ2-1	TRBV5-4	NA	CASSSQTGGFNEQFF	TGTGCCAGCAGCTCCCAAACGGGAGGATTCAATGAGCAGTTCTTC
NA	TRBJ1-5	TRBV7-8	NA	CASSLDGQPNQPQHF	TGTGCCAGCAGCTTGGACGGACAGCCAAATCAGCCCCAGCATTTT
NA	TRBJ1-1	TRBV28	NA	CASSLSQNTEAFF	TGTGCCAGCAGTTTAAGCCAGAACACTGAAGCTTTCTTT
NA	TRBJ1-3	TRBV2	NA	CASSWGSAGNTIYF	TGTGCCAGCAGTTGGGGTTCGGCGGGAAACACCATATATTTT
NA	TRBJ1-2	TRBV2	NA	CASSPRAGVYYGYTF	TGTGCCAGCAGTCCCCGGGCCGGAGTTTACTATGGCTACACCTTC
NA	TRBJ1-2	TRBV28	NA	CASSFQGKQGYTF	TGTGCCAGCAGTTTTCAGGGGAAGCAAGGCTACACCTTC
NA	TRBJ2-5	TRBV3-1/TRBV3-2	NA	CASSRWTGLQETQYF	TGTGCCAGCAGCCGTTGGACTGGCTTACAAGAGACCCAGTACTTC
TRBD1	TRBJ1-1	TRBV3-1/TRBV3-2	NA	CASRQGAGNTEAFF	TGTGCCAGCAGACAGGGGGCGGGGAACACTGAAGCTTTCTTT
TRBD1	TRBJ1-2	TRBV7-9	NA	CASSLVPRGGSDGYTF	TGTGCCAGCAGCTTAGTACCCAGGGGGGGGTCGGATGGCTACACCTTC
TRBD2	TRBJ2-2	TRBV5-6	NA	CASTRRRGGPGELFF	TGTGCCAGCACCCGACGGCGGGGGGGCCCCGGGGAGCTGTTTTTT
NA	TRBJ2-3	TRBV10-2	NA	CASSDNGGGGTQYF	TGCGCCAGCAGCGACAACGGGGGCGGAGGTACGCAGTATTTT
NA	TRBJ1-3	TRBV2	NA	CASSGLSGNTIYF	TGTGCCAGCTCAGGCCTGTCGGGAAACACCATATATTTT
TRBD1	TRBJ2-1	TRBV29-1	once	CSVYRGYNEQFF	TGCAGCGTCTACAGGGGCTACAATGAGCAGTTCTTC
NA	TRBJ2-6	TRBV19	NA	CASSSSRVSGANVLTF	TGTGCCAGTAGTTCTTCACGGGTCTCTGGGGCCAACGTCCTGACTTTC
NA	TRBJ2-2	TRBV3-1/TRBV3-2	NA	CASSQDWSGELFF	TGTGCCAGCAGCCAAGATTGGAGCGGGGAGCTGTTTTTT
NA	TRBJ1-5	TRBV28	once	CASRPGINQPQHF	TGTGCCAGCAGGCCAGGGATCAATCAGCCCCAGCATTTT
NA	TRBJ2-4	TRBV28	few	CASSLGQLAKNIQYF	TGTGCCAGCAGTTTAGGGCAGCTAGCCAAAAACATTCAGTACTTC
TRBD1	TRBJ2-3	TRBV3-1/TRBV3-2	NA	CASRQGTDTQYF	TGTGCCAGCAGACAGGGGACAGATACGCAGTATTTT
NA	TRBJ2-1	TRBV5-1	NA	CASSLDWDPSYNEQFF	TGCGCCAGCAGCTTGGATTGGGACCCCTCCTACAATGAGCAGTTCTTC
NA	TRBJ2-3	TRBV5-4	NA	CASSLPSGTGPTDTQYF	TGTGCCAGCAGCCTCCCCAGCGGGACAGGCCCCACAGATACGCAGTATTTT
TRBD1	TRBJ1-1	TRBV3-1/TRBV3-2	NA	CASSQTGGLNTEAFF	TGTGCCAGCAGCCAGACAGGGGGATTGAACACTGAAGCTTTCTTT
NA	TRBJ2-3	TRBV10-3	NA	CAISFSGPLNRDTQYF	TGTGCCATCAGCTTTTCCGGGCCGTTAAACCGGGATACGCAGTATTTT
NA	TRBJ1-1	TRBV27	NA	CASSFQGGTEAFF	TGTGCCAGCAGTTTCCAGGGAGGCACTGAAGCTTTCTTT
NA	TRBJ1-1	TRBV11-2	NA	CASSFRENTEAFF	TGTGCCAGCAGCTTCAGGGAGAACACTGAAGCTTTCTTT
TRBD2	TRBJ2-3	TRBV6-5	NA	CASRRTSGGTDTQYF	TGTGCCAGCAGGAGGACTAGCGGGGGCACAGATACGCAGTATTTT